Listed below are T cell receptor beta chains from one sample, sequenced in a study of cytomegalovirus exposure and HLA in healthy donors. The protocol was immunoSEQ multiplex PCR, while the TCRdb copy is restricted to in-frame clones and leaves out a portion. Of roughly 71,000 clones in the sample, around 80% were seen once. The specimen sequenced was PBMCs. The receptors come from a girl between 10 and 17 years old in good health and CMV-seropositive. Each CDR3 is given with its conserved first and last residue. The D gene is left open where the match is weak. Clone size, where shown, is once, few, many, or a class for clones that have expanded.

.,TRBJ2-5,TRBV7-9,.,TGTGCCAGCAGCTTACCCAGCCAGGGGTGGGAGGAGACCCAGTACTTC,CASSLPSQGWEETQYF
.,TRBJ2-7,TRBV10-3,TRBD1,TGTGCCATCAGCCCATCGACAGGGGGAACTGAAGAGCAGTACTTC,CAISPSTGGTEEQYF
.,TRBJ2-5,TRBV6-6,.,TGTGCCAGCAGTACTAGACAAGAGACCCAGTACTTC,CASSTRQETQYF
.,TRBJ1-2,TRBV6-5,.,TGTGCCAGCAGTTACGGGGCAGGGGCTGGCTACACCTTC,CASSYGAGAGYTF
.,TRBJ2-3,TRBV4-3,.,TGCGCCAGCAGCCCGCGGGACTCATACACAGATACGCAGTATTTT,CASSPRDSYTDTQYF
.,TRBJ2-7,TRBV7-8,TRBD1,TGTGCCAGCAGCCACTGGAAGGGACAGGGAGGCGAGCAGTACTTC,CASSHWKGQGGEQYF
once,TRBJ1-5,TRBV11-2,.,TGTGCCAGCAGCTTAGTCCCAGGGTTGAGTCAGCCCCAGCATTTT,CASSLVPGLSQPQHF
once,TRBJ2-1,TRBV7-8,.,TGTGCCAGCAGCTCCCGCAGGTTGGGGCGGGACCACAATGAGCAGTTCTTC,CASSSRRLGRDHNEQFF
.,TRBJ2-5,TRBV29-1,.,TGCAGCGTTGAACGGCTAGGGGGAGAGACCCAGTACTTC,CSVERLGGETQYF
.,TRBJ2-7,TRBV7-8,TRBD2,TGTGCCAGCAGCTTAGGGAGAGCGGGAGATCGCTACGAGCAGTACTTC,CASSLGRAGDRYEQYF
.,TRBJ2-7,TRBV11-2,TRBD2,TGTGCCAGCAGCCTTGGACTAGCGGGGGATCGGGAGCAGTACTTC,CASSLGLAGDREQYF
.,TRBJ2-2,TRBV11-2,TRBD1,TGTGCCAGCAGAAATCCGGGACAGGTGATTGGCGGGGAGCTGTTTTTT,CASRNPGQVIGGELFF
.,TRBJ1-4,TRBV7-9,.,TGTGCCAGCAGCCGACGGGACACCGGAACTAATGAAAAACTGTTTTTT,CASSRRDTGTNEKLFF
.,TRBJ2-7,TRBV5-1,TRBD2,TGCGCCAGCAGCTTGCGTAGCTCACTAGCGGACCGTCATTACGAGCAGTACTTC,CASSLRSSLADRHYEQYF
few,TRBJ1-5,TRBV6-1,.,TGTGCCAGCAGTGACGGTGACAGATTCATACCCCAGCATTTT,CASSDGDRFIPQHF
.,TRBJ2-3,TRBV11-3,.,TGTGCCAGCAGCTCGCCAGCACTAGATGGGTCAGATACGCAGTATTTT,CASSSPALDGSDTQYF
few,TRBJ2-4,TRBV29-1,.,TGCAGCGTTGAAGATCCGGTTCTAGGCAAAAACATTCAGTACTTC,CSVEDPVLGKNIQYF
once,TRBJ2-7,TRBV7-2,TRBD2,TGTGCCAGCAGCTTAGAAGAGGGGAGACTAGCGGAGATGCAATACGAGCAGTACTTC,CASSLEEGRLAEMQYEQYF
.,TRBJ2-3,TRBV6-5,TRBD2,TGTGCCAGCAGTTACGGAGCGGGGTATTCAGATACGCAGTATTTT,CASSYGAGYSDTQYF
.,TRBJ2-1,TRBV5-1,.,TGCGCCAGCAGCTTGGGTCGGAATGAGCAGTTCTTC,CASSLGRNEQFF
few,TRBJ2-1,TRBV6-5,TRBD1,TGTGCCAGCAGGGAAGGGACAGGGACTAAGCAGTTCTTC,CASREGTGTKQFF